The 9 T cell receptor beta chains reported below all come from one sample, sequenced in a study of cytomegalovirus exposure and HLA in healthy donors. Primers: 60 Vbeta forward and 13 Jbeta reverse. The repertoire was sequenced with immunoSEQ multiplex PCR; TCRdb's copy has only in-frame clones and lacks some. The sample contains about 120,000 clones, about four fifths of which appear only once. Sequenced: PBMCs. The receptors were sampled from a female donor in good health and CMV-seropositive.

The CDR3 nucleotides read TGTGCCAGCAGCCCTACCAGCCGGGGGGTGCTGAATACGCAGTATTTT. This encodes CASSPTSRGVLNTQYF. V gene TRBV7-6 combines with J gene TRBJ2-3, with 7 bases fitting TRBD2. The CDR3 totals 16 residues. Germline CDR1 SGHVS, CDR2 FNYEAQ. V gave up 5 bases and J gave up 7 bases; unmatched junction bases: 15. Looking up the rest from reference TRBV7-6 and TRBJ2-3 gives the full variable domain: GAGVSQSPRYKVTKRGQDVALRCDPISGHVSLYWYRQALGQGPEFLTYFNYEAQQDKSGLPNDRFSAERPEGSISTLTIQRTEQRDSAMYRCASSPTSRGVLNTQYFGPGTRLTVL.

The rearrangement links TRBV6-6 to TRBJ1-3, with a weak D call TRBD1 (6 bases). Germline V gives CDR1 MNHNY, CDR2 SVGAGI (reference sequence). CDR3 length: 14 residues. V shed 4 bases and J shed 2 bases, with 9 bases lying between them. CDR3 residues: CASSFTGTGNTIYF. The DNA of the CDR3 is TGTGCCAGCAGTTTTACAGGGACTGGAAACACCATATATTTT.

The rearrangement links TRBV7-9 to TRBJ2-7; TRBD2 aligns across 8 bases. CDR3 length equals 16 residues. Germline loops: CDR1 SEHNR, CDR2 FQNEAQ (reference sequence). V shed 0 bases, J shed 1 base, and the junction held 5 bases outside the gene matches. The CDR3 coding sequence is TGTGCCAGCAGCTTAGCGCCAGGGACTAGGTCCTACGAGCAGTACTTC. It yields the protein CASSLAPGTRSYEQYF.

In its sample, this clone was seen a few times. The chain has TRBV9 and TRBJ1-2; D gene unclear. Germline loops: CDR1 SGDLS, CDR2 YYNGEE. The CDR3 has 10 residues. V was shortened by 7 bases and J by 11 bases, with 12 bases between the two germline ends. As DNA, the CDR3 is TGTGCCAGCGCGGGATTGGGGTACACCTTC. Its translation: CASAGLGYTF.

This clone was observed a single time. The chain links TRBV30 to TRBJ1-1; D unresolved. This CDR3 spans 14 amino acids. Germline CDR1 reads GTSNPN; CDR2 reads SVGIG (reference sequence). V gave up 2 bases and J gave up 6 bases, with 16 bases separating them. This CDR3 reads CAWSNAMRIAEAFF. The CDR3 coding sequence is TGTGCCTGGAGTAACGCTATGAGGATAGCTGAAGCTTTCTTT.

This clone showed up just a few times. V is TRBV28 and J is TRBJ2-2; D is ambiguous. V gave up 5 bases and J gave up 2 bases, with 3 bases separating them. The CDR3 contains 12 residues. The germline gives CDR1 MDHEN, CDR2 SYDVKM. The CDR3 nucleotides are TGTGCCAGCAGTCTAAACACCGGGGAGCTGTTTTTT. It yields the protein CASSLNTGELFF.

This chain links TRBV6-1 with TRBJ1-3; TRBD1 matches at 7 bases. V dropped 2 bases and J dropped 7; count of bases not matched to a gene: 8. CDR1 and CDR2 from the germline V gene are MNHNS and SASEGT. CDR3 size: 15 residues. The CDR3 is CASSERTTGRNTIYF. CDR3 sequence (DNA): TGTGCCAGCAGTGAACGAACGACAGGGAGGAACACCATATATTTT.

The rearrangement joins TRBV28 to TRBJ1-5, with D maybe TRBD1 (5 bases). V was shortened by 5 bases and J by 1 base, with 9 bases between the two germline ends. CDR3 length equals 14 residues. Germline CDR1 is MDHEN and CDR2 is SYDVKM. CDR3 protein: CASSIDSSNQPQHF. The CDR3 region has the DNA TGTGCCAGCAGTATAGACAGCAGCAATCAGCCCCAGCATTTT.

This clone has just a few counts. The chain links TRBV7-7 to TRBJ1-3; D unresolved. The CDR3 is 13 amino acids. The germline V and J ends were trimmed by 1 base and 2 bases, with 3 bases remaining between them. Looked up from germline, CDR1 is SSHAT and CDR2 is FNYEAQ (reference sequence). The CDR3 region is CASSLGPGNTIYF. The CDR3 bases are TGTGCCAGCAGCTTAGGGCCTGGAAACACCATATATTTT.